One sample yielded the 31 T cell receptor beta chains listed below, sequenced in a study of identical twins. TCRdb passed the 5' RACE reads through MiXCR, listing each CDR3 protein once. The sample lists 700,000 or so distinct CDR3 sequences, 8.6% occurring once. These data are also associated with another study on yellow fever vaccine responses in identical twins.

Sequenced sample: PBMCs. These receptors all stem from a woman under 30 in good health.

The chain uses TRBV11-1 and TRBJ2-7; TRBD1 might be the D (6 bases). The CDR3 is made up of 15 amino acids. The V end was cut by 5 bases, the J end by 2 bases, with 16 bases between. CDR1 is SGHAT and CDR2 is FQDESV in the germline V gene (reference sequence). The CDR3 reads CASSPLTGVPYEQYF. DNA for the CDR3: TGTGCCAGCAGCCCCTTGACAGGAGTTCCCTACGAGCAGTACTTC.

The gene calls are TRBV27 and TRBJ1-2; 10 nucleotides match TRBD1. The CDR3 is 13 amino acids. Germline V gives CDR1 MNHEY, CDR2 SMNVEV (reference sequence). The V segment lost 8 bases and the J segment 8 bases; nucleotides outside the gene matches: 8. CDR3 in amino acids: CASRDRGYGGYTF. DNA for the CDR3: TGTGCCAGCCGGGACAGGGGATATGGCGGCTACACCTTC.

This clonotype turned up a few times. The chain carries TRBV12-3 or TRBV12-4 and TRBJ2-7; 8 positions agree with TRBD1. Losses at the gene ends were 7 bases for V and 4 bases for J; bases not matched to a gene: 6. This CDR3 is 13 amino acids long. The CDR3 sequence: CASTPDRAYEQYF. As DNA, the CDR3 is TGTGCCAGCACTCCGGACAGGGCATACGAGCAGTACTTC.

The V call is TRBV11-2, the J call TRBJ2-2, with TRBD2 identical over 10 bases. The ends lost 2 bases at V and 6 bases at J; junction bases unmatched: 9. The CDR3 consists of 17 residues. From germline, CDR1 is SGHAT and CDR2 FQNNGV. CDR3 nucleotides: TGTGCCAGCAGCTTACTAAATCTAGCGGGAGCTGCCGGGGAGCTGTTTTTT. It yields the protein CASSLLNLAGAAGELFF.

The table lists this clonotype with a few counts. This chain joins TRBV7-9 and TRBJ2-7; TRBD2 agrees at 7 bases. The CDR3 runs 15 residues. Looked up from germline, CDR1 is SEHNR and CDR2 is FQNEAQ (reference sequence). Trimming at V came to 1 base and at J to 1 base, leaving 4 bases not matched to a gene. DNA for the CDR3: TGTGCCAGCAGCTTAGGTTGGGGGGGGTCCTACGAGCAGTACTTC. Translated: CASSLGWGGSYEQYF.

This clonotype was detected a few times. This chain uses TRBV9 with TRBJ2-5; 9 nucleotides line up with TRBD1. V shed 4 bases, J shed 1 base, and the junction held 8 bases outside the gene matches. Germline V lookup: CDR1 SGDLS, CDR2 YYNGEE. The CDR3 has 16 amino acids. CDR3 region: CASSHGPDRGQETQYF. Here the CDR3 DNA reads TGTGCCAGCAGCCACGGGCCGGACAGGGGCCAAGAGACCCAGTACTTC.

On this clonotype: The junction does not match germline at one end; this may be a read error. J is TRBJ2-1 and V is TRBV12-3 or TRBV12-4; D is perhaps TRBD2 (6 bases). The CDR3 length is 12 residues. The CDR3 bases are TGTGCCAGCAGTTTAGTCGCGAGGGAGGTTGTCTTC. Translation: CASSLVAREVVF.

This clonotype has ten or more counts. The rearrangement joins TRBV3-1 to TRBJ2-5; D is perhaps TRBD1 or TRBD2 (5 bases each). Germline V lookup: CDR1 LGHDT, CDR2 YNNKEL (reference sequence). The V and J ends lost 7 bases and 5 bases respectively, with 17 bases between them. This CDR3 contains 14 residues. CDR3 region: CASTMAGRDETQYF. DNA of the CDR3: TGTGCCAGCACTATGGCGGGCAGGGATGAGACCCAGTACTTC.

This clonotype was detected only a few times. The rearrangement uses TRBV10-3 and TRBJ2-3; TRBD2 matches 9 bases. CDR1 is ENHRY, CDR2 SYGVKD, per germline. The trim removed 8 bases at V and 5 bases at J, leaving 8 bases unmatched. The CDR3 sequence is 14 residues long. CDR3 bases: TGTGCCATCCAAGCGGGAGGCCTATTAGATACGCAGTATTTT. Translation: CAIQAGGLLDTQYF.

This clonotype has ten or more counts. This chain uses TRBV20-1 with TRBJ2-1; no firm D call. Trimming took 6 bases from V and 5 from J, leaving 5 bases between them. Germline lookup yields CDR1 DFQATT and CDR2 SNEGSKA (reference sequence). The CDR3 covers 10 residues. This CDR3 is CSAENNEQFF. Written as DNA, the CDR3 is TGCAGTGCGGAAAACAATGAGCAGTTCTTC.

The chain joins TRBV5-1 to TRBJ2-3, with 9 nucleotides matching TRBD2. The CDR3 totals 16 residues. The germline gives CDR1 SGHRS, CDR2 YFSETQ. The J segment lost 0 bases and the V segment lost 5 bases, leaving 7 bases of the junction unmatched. The CDR3 here is CASRAGLAPSTDTQYF. The CDR3 DNA follows: TGCGCCAGCAGAGCGGGACTAGCTCCTAGCACAGATACGCAGTATTTT.

The V gene is TRBV27, the J gene TRBJ2-2, with 13 bases aligning to TRBD2. The CDR3 extends over 12 amino acids. V shed 8 bases and J 13 bases; nucleotides not matched to a gene: 4. Looked up from germline, CDR1 is MNHEY and CDR2 is SMNVEV (reference sequence). Here the CDR3 reads CASQGLAGRLFF. CDR3 nucleotide sequence: TGTGCCAGCCAGGGACTAGCGGGAAGGCTGTTTTTT.

This chain uses TRBV21-1 with TRBJ2-1; the table's D gene call, TRBD2, was not cross checked with the DNA. TRBV21-1 is marked as a pseudogene. The CDR3 runs to 15 residues. CDR3: CASSKREGCAGEQFF. CDR3 sequence (DNA): TGTGCCAGCAGCAAGCGGGAGGGGTGTGCGGGTGAGCAGTTCTTC.

This clonotype showed up many times. This chain uses TRBV7-2 with TRBJ1-1; D ambiguous. Germline-derived CDR1 and CDR2 are SGHTA and FQGNSA. There are 14 residues in the CDR3. V gave up 2 bases and J gave up 0 bases, with 7 bases separating them. The DNA of the CDR3 is TGTGCCAGCAGCTTATTGACGGTGAACACTGAAGCTTTCTTT. Amino acids: CASSLLTVNTEAFF.

This clonotype was detected ten times or more. The V gene is TRBV29-1, the J gene TRBJ2-3; D is possibly TRBD2 (6 bases). The CDR3 covers 14 residues. V was cut by 8 bases and J by 6 bases, with 21 bases left in between. Germline V gene lookup returns CDR1 SQVTM and CDR2 ANQGSEA. In nucleotides, the CDR3 is TGCAGCTTTGGCATGGGACTCATCGGGGATACGCAGTATTTT. Translating gives CSFGMGLIGDTQYF.

The chain has TRBV3-1 and TRBJ2-5; possibly TRBD1 or TRBD2 for D (5 bases each). The CDR3 sequence is 14 residues long. Trimming took off 11 bases at V and 5 bases at J, with 21 bases between the two ends. The germline V gene has CDR1 LGHDT and CDR2 YNNKEL (reference sequence). This CDR3 reads CAANNGRDGETQYF. Written as DNA, the CDR3 is TGTGCCGCTAATAATGGCAGGGACGGGGAGACCCAGTACTTC.

This clonotype was picked up many times. The rearrangement joins TRBV6-6 to TRBJ2-1; D ambiguous. The V gene's germline CDR1 is MNHNY and CDR2 SVGAGI (reference sequence). There are 13 residues in the CDR3. V lost 4 bases and J 5 bases, leaving 9 bases between the germline ends. CDR3 loop: CASSFSRDNEQFF. CDR3 sequence (DNA): TGTGCCAGCAGTTTTTCCCGAGACAATGAGCAGTTCTTC.

In this sample, this clonotype turned up a few times. The chain carries TRBV7-8 and TRBJ1-6; no reliable D call. The CDR3 runs to 17 residues. Trimming shortened V by 1 base and J by 0 bases, and 10 bases separated the two germline ends. Germline V gene sequence: CDR1 SGHVS, CDR2 FQNEAQ. The CDR3 sequence: CASSLVHGSSYNSPLHF. In DNA form, the CDR3 reads TGTGCCAGCAGCTTAGTCCACGGGAGCTCCTATAATTCACCCCTCCACTTT. Full variable domain (remainder filled in from reference TRBV7-8 and TRBJ1-6): GAGVSQSPRYKVAKRGQDVALRCDPISGHVSLFWYQQALGQGPEFLTYFQNEAQLDKSGLPSDRFFAERPEGSVSTLKIQRTQQEDSAVYLCASSLVHGSSYNSPLHFGNGTRLTVT.

This clonotype has only a few counts. In DNA, the CDR3 is TGTGCCAGCAGTTACTCGAGTCCGTCGGACGGGGAGCTGTTTTTT. Translating it yields CASSYSSPSDGELFF. The J gene is TRBJ2-2, the V gene TRBV6-5; D remains ambiguous. Germline V gene data show CDR1 as MNHEY and CDR2 as SVGAGI. V lost 0 bases and J lost 7, with 12 bases in between. The length of the CDR3 is 15 residues.

This clonotype was detected ten times or more. The rearrangement joins TRBV20-1 to TRBJ1-2; D not certain. The CDR3 extends over 14 amino acids. Looked up from germline, CDR1 is DFQATT and CDR2 is SNEGSKA (reference sequence). The V and J ends lost 4 bases and 0 bases respectively, with 12 bases between them. CDR3 amino acids: CSATTANTNYGYTF. Here the CDR3 DNA reads TGCAGTGCTACCACAGCGAACACTAACTATGGCTACACCTTC.

The chain has TRBV29-1 and TRBJ2-1; unclear D gene. V dropped 7 bases and J dropped 0 bases, with 10 bases sitting between them. This CDR3 comprises 13 residues. CDR1 and CDR2 (germline): SQVTM, ANQGSEA. CDR3 sequence reads: CSARPFSYNEQFF. CDR3 bases: TGCAGCGCGAGACCCTTCTCCTACAATGAGCAGTTCTTC.

This clonotype was counted ten times or more. The V call is TRBV20-1, the J call TRBJ1-3, with 8 bases aligning to TRBD1. The trim removed 6 bases at V and 0 bases at J, leaving 7 bases unmatched. The CDR3 is 15 residues long. Germline V CDR1 and CDR2: DFQATT, SNEGSKA (reference sequence). In DNA form, the CDR3 reads TGCAGTGCCCGGACAGGGTCGAACTCTGGAAACACCATATATTTT. Translating it yields CSARTGSNSGNTIYF.

This clonotype was seen many times. V usage is TRBV3-1 and J usage is TRBJ2-5; D unclear. The germline CDR1 and CDR2 sequences are LGHDT and YNNKEL (reference sequence). The V and J ends lost 1 base and 4 bases respectively, with 4 bases between them. The CDR3 is made up of 12 amino acids. CDR3 sequence reads: CASSQVRETQYF. The CDR3 nucleotides are TGTGCCAGCAGCCAAGTCCGAGAGACCCAGTACTTC.

With respect to this clonotype: The junction differs from germline at one of its ends, possibly a read error. This chain connects TRBV2 to TRBJ2-3; 10 nucleotides align to TRBD2. Germline-derived CDR1 and CDR2 are SNHLY and FYNNEI. This CDR3 contains 18 residues. In DNA, the CDR3 is TGTACCAGCAGTGAAACCGGGACTAGCGTCCTCGGCCCCTATACGCAGTATTTT. It is translated as CTSSETGTSVLGPYTQYF. The variable domain in full, with the rest retrieved from reference TRBV2 and TRBJ2-3, is EPEVTQTPSHQVTQMGQEVILRCVPISNHLYFYWYRQILGQKVEFLVSFYNNEISEKSEIFDDQFSVERPDGSNFTLKIRSTKLEDSAMYFCTSSETGTSVLGPYTQYFGPGTRLTVL.

In its sample, this clonotype was seen a few times. The chain is built from TRBV10-3 and TRBJ2-5; D unresolved. V was pared by 2 bases and J by 7 bases, with 8 bases between. The CDR3 has 12 amino acids. Germline V gene sequence: CDR1 ENHRY, CDR2 SYGVKD. This CDR3 is CAISEAGATQYF. The CDR3 DNA is TGTGCCATCAGTGAGGCTGGTGCGACCCAGTACTTC.

This clonotype was seen more than once but under ten times. The chain combines TRBV4-2 with TRBJ2-5, with D maybe TRBD1 (7 bases). V lost 0 bases to trimming and J lost 5 bases, with 13 bases between them. The CDR3 is 15 amino acids. CDR1 is LGHNA, CDR2 YNFKEQ, per germline. CDR3 in amino acids: CASSQEWDSGETQYF. In nucleotides, the CDR3 is TGTGCCAGCAGCCAAGAGTGGGACAGCGGGGAGACCCAGTACTTC.

This clonotype was recorded at least ten times. This chain uses TRBV11-2 with TRBJ2-5, with 12 bases lining up with TRBD2. Germline-derived CDR1 and CDR2 are SGHAT and FQNNGV. This CDR3 has 17 residues. V was clipped by 2 bases and J by 2 bases; unmatched bases: 6. The DNA for the CDR3 is TGTGCCAGCAGCTTAAGCGTTGGGACTAGCGGGCAAGAGACCCAGTACTTC. This codes for CASSLSVGTSGQETQYF.

This clonotype has more than one count but fewer than ten. The J gene is TRBJ1-1, the V gene TRBV6-5; maybe TRBD1 (5 bases). CDR3 length: 15 residues. The ends were cut back, 3 bases at V and 0 bases at J, with 11 bases in the middle. Germline CDR1 MNHEY, CDR2 SVGAGI. In DNA form, the CDR3 reads TGTGCCAGCAGTTATACAGGACCGATGAACACTGAAGCTTTCTTT. Translation gives CASSYTGPMNTEAFF.

The J gene is TRBJ2-7, the V gene TRBV3-1, with 7 bases that match TRBD2. Germline V gene sequence: CDR1 LGHDT, CDR2 YNNKEL (reference sequence). This CDR3 is built from 18 residues. The V segment lost 1 base and the J segment 3 bases; nucleotides outside the gene matches: 15. The CDR3 DNA reads as TGTGCCAGCAGCCAAGGGACTAGATGGGCCCCAGACTACTACGAGCAGTACTTC. Its protein is CASSQGTRWAPDYYEQYF.

This clonotype turned up a few times. The chain couples TRBV5-6 to TRBJ2-4; no clear D gene. The V end was cut by 5 bases, the J end by 3 bases, with 6 bases between. There are 12 residues in the CDR3. The germline gives CDR1 SGHDT, CDR2 YYEEEE. The CDR3 coding sequence is TGTGCCAGCAGTGGGGACAAAAACATTCAGTACTTC. Its protein product is CASSGDKNIQYF.

As concerns this clonotype: A junction boundary mismatches the germline segment, possibly from a read error. The chain uses TRBV6-4 and TRBJ2-3; TRBD2 might be the D (5 bases). Germline CDR1 and CDR2: MRHNA and SNTAGT. This CDR3 is 15 amino acids long. In DNA form, the CDR3 reads TGTGCCAGCAGCGATGGACTTTCTAGCACAGTTACGCAGTATTTT. Its protein is CASSDGLSSTVTQYF.